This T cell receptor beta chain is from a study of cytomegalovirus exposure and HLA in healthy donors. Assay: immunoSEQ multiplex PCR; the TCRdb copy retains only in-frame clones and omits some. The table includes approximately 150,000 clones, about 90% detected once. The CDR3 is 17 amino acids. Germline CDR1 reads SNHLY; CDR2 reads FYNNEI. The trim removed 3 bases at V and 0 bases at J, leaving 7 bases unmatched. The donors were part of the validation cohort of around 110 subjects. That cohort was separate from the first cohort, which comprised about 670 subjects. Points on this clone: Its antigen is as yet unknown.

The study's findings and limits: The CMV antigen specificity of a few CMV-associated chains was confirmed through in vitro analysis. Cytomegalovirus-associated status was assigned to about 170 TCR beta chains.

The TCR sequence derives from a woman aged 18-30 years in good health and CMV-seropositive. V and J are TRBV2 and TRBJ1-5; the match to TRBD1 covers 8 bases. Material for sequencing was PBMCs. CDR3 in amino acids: CASSDGDRYSSNQPQHF. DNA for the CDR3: TGTGCCAGCAGTGATGGGGACAGGTATAGTAGCAATCAGCCCCAGCATTTT.